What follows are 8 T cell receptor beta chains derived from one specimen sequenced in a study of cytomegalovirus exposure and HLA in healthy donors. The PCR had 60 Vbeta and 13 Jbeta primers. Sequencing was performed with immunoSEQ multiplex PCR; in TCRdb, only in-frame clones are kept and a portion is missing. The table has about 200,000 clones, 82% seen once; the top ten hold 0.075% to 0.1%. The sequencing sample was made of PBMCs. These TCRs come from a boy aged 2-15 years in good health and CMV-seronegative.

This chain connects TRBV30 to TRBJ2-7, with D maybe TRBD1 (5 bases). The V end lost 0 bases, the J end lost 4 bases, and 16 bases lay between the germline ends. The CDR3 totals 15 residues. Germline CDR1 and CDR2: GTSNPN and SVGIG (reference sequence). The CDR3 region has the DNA TGTGCCTGGAGTGTATGGCCCAGGGATAGGTACGAGCAGTACTTC. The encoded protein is CAWSVWPRDRYEQYF.

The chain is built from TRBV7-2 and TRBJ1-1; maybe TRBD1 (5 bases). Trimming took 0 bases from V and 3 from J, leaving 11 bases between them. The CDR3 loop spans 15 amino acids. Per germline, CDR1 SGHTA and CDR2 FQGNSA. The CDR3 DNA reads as TGTGCCAGCAGCTTAGCGGGGGAGGGGTACACTGAAGCTTTCTTT. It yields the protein CASSLAGEGYTEAFF. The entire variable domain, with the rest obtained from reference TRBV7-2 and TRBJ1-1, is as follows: GAGVSQSPSNKVTEKGKDVELRCDPISGHTALYWYRQSLGQGLEFLIYFQGNSAPDKSGLPSDRFSAERTGGSVSTLTIQRTQQEDSAVYLCASSLAGEGYTEAFFGQGTRLTVV.

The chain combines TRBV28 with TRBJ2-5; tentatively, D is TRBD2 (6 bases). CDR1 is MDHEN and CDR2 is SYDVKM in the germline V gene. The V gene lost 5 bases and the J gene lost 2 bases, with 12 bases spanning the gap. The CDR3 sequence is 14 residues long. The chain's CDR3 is CASSRRDSQETQYF. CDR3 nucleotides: TGTGCCAGCAGTCGTCGGGACTCTCAAGAGACCCAGTACTTC.

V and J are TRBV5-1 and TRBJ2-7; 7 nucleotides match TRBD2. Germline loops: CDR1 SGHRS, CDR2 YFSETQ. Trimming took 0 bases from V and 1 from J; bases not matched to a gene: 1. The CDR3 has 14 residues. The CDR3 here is CASSLGGGSYEQYF. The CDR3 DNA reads TGCGCCAGCAGCTTGGGGGGGGGATCCTACGAGCAGTACTTC.

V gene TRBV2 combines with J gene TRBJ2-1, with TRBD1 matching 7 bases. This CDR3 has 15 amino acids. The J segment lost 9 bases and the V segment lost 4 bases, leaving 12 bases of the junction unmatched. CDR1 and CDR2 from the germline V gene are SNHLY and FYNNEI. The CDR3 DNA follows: TGTGCCAGCAGTGGAGAAAAGGGGGCCTTCATTGAGCAGTTCTTC. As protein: CASSGEKGAFIEQFF.

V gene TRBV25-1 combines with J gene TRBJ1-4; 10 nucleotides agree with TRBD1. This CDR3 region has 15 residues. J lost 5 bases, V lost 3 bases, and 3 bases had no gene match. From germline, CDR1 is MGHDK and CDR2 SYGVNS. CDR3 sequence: CASSDRGQGNEKLFF. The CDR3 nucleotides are TGTGCCAGCAGTGATCGGGGACAGGGGAATGAAAAACTGTTTTTT.

The CDR3 here is CASSLGGGNEQFF. The CDR3 DNA follows: TGTGCCAGCAGCTTAGGGGGGGGCAATGAGCAGTTCTTC. The chain is built from TRBV11-2 and TRBJ2-1, with 7 bases that match TRBD2. This CDR3 spans 13 amino acids. Germline V gives CDR1 SGHAT, CDR2 FQNNGV. Trimming removed 1 base from V and 6 bases from J; junction bases left unmatched: 0.

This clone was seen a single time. The DNA of the CDR3 is TGTGCCAGCAGCTTAGGGCGGGGGCCTGGAGATACGCAGTATTTT. Translated, it gives CASSLGRGPGDTQYF. The V call is TRBV13, the J call TRBJ2-3; maybe TRBD2 (7 bases). CDR3 length: 15 residues. V was cut by 0 bases and J by 5 bases, with 12 bases left in between. Germline V gene data show CDR1 as PRHDT and CDR2 as FYEKMQ (reference sequence).